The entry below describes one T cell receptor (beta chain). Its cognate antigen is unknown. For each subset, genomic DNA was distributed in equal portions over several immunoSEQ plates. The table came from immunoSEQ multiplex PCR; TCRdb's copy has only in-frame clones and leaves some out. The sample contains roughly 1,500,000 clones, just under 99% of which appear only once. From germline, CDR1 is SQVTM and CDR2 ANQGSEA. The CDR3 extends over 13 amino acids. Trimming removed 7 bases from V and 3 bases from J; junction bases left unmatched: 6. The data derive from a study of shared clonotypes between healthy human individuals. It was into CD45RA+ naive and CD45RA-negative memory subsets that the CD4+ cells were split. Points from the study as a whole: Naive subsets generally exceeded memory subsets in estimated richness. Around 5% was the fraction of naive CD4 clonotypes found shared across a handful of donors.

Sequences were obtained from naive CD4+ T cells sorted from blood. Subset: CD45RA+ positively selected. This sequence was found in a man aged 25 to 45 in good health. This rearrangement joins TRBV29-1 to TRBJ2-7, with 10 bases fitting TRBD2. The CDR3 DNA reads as TGCAGCGCTAGGGGACTAGCGAACTACGAGCAGTACTTC. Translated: CSARGLANYEQYF.